The text below deals with one TCR beta chain. The data were produced by immunoSEQ multiplex PCR, yet TCRdb's version contains in-frame clones alone and is incomplete. Among around 94,000 clones listed, around 89% were seen once. Healthy donors had no documented immune events, such as infections, while sampled. This record comes from a study of identifying expanded T cells in peripheral blood. V shed 3 bases, J shed 1 base, and the junction held 7 bases outside the gene matches. The V gene's germline CDR1 is KGHSH and CDR2 LQKENI. The CDR3 has 16 amino acids. This TCR was recovered from a person aged 18-69 years in good health. The chain uses TRBV18 and TRBJ1-1; 8 bases are shared with TRBD1. The source material was blood. As DNA, the CDR3 is TGTGCCAGCTCACCTCGACAGGGGACTAGGAACACTGAAGCTTTCTTT. The encoded protein is CASSPRQGTRNTEAFF.